The T cell receptor beta chain under discussion was sequenced for a study of response to subunit inactivated influenza vaccine. TCRdb used MiXCR to reprocess the RT-PCR reads, holding one entry per CDR3 protein. The table shows about 190,000 distinct CDR3 sequences, with over 13% occurring only once. CDR3 length equals 14 residues. V was cut by 1 base and J by 1 base, with 6 bases left in between. In germline, CDR1 is LGHNA, CDR2 YSLEER. This clonotype was seen at least ten times. The chain is built from TRBV4-3 and TRBJ2-3; a weak D match, TRBD2 (6 bases). Sequencing was performed on CD8+ T cells sorted from PBMCs, taken more than 4 days after vaccination. This clonotype was sampled from a man aged 45-65 years who received an inactivated influenza vaccine. CDR3 residues: CASSQGGGTDTQYF. In DNA form, the CDR3 reads TGCGCCAGCAGCCAAGGCGGGGGCACAGATACGCAGTATTTT.